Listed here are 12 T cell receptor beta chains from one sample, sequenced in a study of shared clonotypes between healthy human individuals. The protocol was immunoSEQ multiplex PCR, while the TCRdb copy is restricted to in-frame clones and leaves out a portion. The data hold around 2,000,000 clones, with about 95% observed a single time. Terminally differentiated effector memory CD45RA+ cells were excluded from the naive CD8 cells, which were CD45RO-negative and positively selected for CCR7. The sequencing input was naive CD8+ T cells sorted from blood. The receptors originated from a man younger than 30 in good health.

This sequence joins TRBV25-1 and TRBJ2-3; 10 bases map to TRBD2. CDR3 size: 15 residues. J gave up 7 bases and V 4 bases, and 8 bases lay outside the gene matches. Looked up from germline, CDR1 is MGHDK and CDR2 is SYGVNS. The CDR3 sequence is CASSAIAGGPNTQYF. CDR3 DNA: TGTGCCAGCAGTGCTATAGCGGGGGGCCCCAATACGCAGTATTTT.

This CDR3 reads CASSPSRGNQPQHF. In DNA form, the CDR3 reads TGTGCCAGCAGTCCCTCCAGGGGCAATCAGCCCCAGCATTTT. The chain carries TRBV6-5 and TRBJ1-5, with D possibly being TRBD1 (5 bases). V shed 5 bases and J shed 2 bases, with 10 bases lying between them. The CDR3 is 14 residues long. In germline, CDR1 is MNHEY, CDR2 SVGAGI.

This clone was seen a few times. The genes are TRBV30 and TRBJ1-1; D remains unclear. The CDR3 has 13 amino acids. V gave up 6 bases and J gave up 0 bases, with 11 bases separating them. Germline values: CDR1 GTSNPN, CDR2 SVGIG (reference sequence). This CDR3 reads CACDTRVNTEAFF. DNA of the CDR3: TGTGCCTGTGACACCCGAGTGAACACTGAAGCTTTCTTT.

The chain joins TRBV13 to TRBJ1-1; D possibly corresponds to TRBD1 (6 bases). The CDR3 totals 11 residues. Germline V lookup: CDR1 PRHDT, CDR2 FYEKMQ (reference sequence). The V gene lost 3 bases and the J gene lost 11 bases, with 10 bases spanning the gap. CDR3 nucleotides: TGTGCCAGCAGCTTGGGGCAGGGGGCTTTCTTT. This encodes CASSLGQGAFF. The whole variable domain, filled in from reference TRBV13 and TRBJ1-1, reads AAGVIQSPRHLIKEKRETATLKCYPIPRHDTVYWYQQGPGQDPQFLISFYEKMQSDKGSIPDRFSAQQFSDYHSELNMSSLELGDSALYFCASSLGQGAFFGQGTRLTVV.

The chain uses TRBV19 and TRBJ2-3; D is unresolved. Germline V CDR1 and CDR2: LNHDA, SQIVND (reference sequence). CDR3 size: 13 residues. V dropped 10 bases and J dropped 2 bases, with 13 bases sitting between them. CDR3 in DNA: TGTGCCACCTCGTGGGGTACCACAGATACGCAGTATTTT. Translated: CATSWGTTDTQYF. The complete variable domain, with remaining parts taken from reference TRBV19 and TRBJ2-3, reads DGGITQSPKYLFRKEGQNVTLSCEQNLNHDAMYWYRQDPGQGLRLIYYSQIVNDFQKGDIAEGYSVSREKKESFPLTVTSAQKNPTAFYLCATSWGTTDTQYFGPGTRLTVL.

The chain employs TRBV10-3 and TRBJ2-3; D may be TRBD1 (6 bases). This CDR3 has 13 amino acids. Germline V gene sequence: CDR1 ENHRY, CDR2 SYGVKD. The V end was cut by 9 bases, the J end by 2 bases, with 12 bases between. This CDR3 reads CAIHRDTTDTQYF. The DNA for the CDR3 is TGTGCCATTCACCGGGACACCACAGATACGCAGTATTTT.

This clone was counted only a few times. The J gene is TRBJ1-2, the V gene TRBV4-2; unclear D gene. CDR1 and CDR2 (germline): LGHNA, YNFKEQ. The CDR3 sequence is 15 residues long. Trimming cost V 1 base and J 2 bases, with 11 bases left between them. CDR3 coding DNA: TGTGCCAGCAGCCAAGTGCAAACACTGAACTATGGCTACACCTTC. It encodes CASSQVQTLNYGYTF.

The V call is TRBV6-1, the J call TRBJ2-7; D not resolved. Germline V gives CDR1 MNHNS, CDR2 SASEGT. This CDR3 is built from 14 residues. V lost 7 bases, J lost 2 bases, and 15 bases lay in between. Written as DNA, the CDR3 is TGTGCCAGCACCCTTGAGGCTGAAACCTACGAGCAGTACTTC. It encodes CASTLEAETYEQYF.

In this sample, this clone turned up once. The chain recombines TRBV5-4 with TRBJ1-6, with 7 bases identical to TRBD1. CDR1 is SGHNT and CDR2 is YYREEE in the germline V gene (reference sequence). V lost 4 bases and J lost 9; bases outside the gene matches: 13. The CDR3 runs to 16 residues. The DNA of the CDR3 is TGTGCCAGCAGCAGTTTGGCAGGGGGAGAAGGTTCACCCCTCCACTTT. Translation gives CASSSLAGGEGSPLHF.

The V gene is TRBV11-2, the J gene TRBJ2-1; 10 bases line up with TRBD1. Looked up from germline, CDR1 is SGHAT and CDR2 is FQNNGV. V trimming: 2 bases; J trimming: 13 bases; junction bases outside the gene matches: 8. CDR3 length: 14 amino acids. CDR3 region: CASSLPDRGWCQFF. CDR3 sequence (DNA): TGTGCCAGCAGCTTACCGGACAGGGGGTGGTGCCAGTTCTTC.

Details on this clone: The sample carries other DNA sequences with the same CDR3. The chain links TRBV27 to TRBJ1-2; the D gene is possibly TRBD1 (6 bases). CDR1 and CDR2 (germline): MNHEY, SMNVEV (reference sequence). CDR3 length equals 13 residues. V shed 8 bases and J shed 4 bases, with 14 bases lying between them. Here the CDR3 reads CASRYTGTYGYTF. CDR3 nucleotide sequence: TGTGCCAGCCGATATACAGGGACCTATGGCTACACCTTC.

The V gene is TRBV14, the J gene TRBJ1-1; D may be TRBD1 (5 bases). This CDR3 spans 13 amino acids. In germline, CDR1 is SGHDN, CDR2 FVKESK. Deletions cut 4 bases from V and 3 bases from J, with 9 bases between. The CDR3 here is CASSPLGDTEAFF. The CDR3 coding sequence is TGTGCCAGCAGCCCCCTGGGGGACACTGAAGCTTTCTTT.